These T cell receptor beta chains were read from a single sample in a study of OX40 agonist ivuxolimab in advanced cancers. Libraries were prepared by immunoSEQ multiplex PCR; TCRdb keeps only in-frame clonotypes and omits some of them. The sample contains some 69,000 clones, 91% of which appear only once. Specimen: CD4+ or CD8+ T cells sorted from blood, collected in a trial of the OX40 agonist ivuxolimab. The origin of the receptors is an adult with an advanced solid tumor such as melanoma, head and neck, liver or kidney cancer. The CDR3 runs from the conserved cysteine through the conserved F or W. The order of the fields is V gene, clone size, J gene, D gene, CDR3 protein, CDR3 DNA. The D gene is left open where the match is weak. Some rows have no size entry. The others give once, few or many, or a class for an expanded clone.

TRBV2	-	TRBJ2-1	TRBD2	CASSSSSLAGDYNEQFF	TGTGCCAGCAGTAGCTCTTCACTAGCGGGAGACTACAATGAGCAGTTCTTC
TRBV10-1	-	TRBJ1-1	-	CASSDRRTVSFEAFF	TGCGCCAGCAGTGACCGCCGGACAGTCTCCTTTGAAGCTTTCTTT
TRBV18	-	TRBJ1-4	-	CASSPSATNEKLFF	TGTGCCAGCTCCCCCAGTGCAACTAATGAAAAACTGTTTTTT
TRBV28	once	TRBJ2-5	-	CASRDAGPQETQYF	TGTGCCAGCAGGGACGCGGGACCCCAAGAGACCCAGTACTTC
TRBV7-9	-	TRBJ2-7	-	CASSRLRGSYEQYF	TGTGCCAGCAGCCGGCTCCGAGGTTCCTACGAGCAGTACTTC
TRBV10-3	-	TRBJ2-6	TRBD1	CAINRGTGANVLTF	TGTGCCATCAACAGGGGGACTGGGGCCAACGTCCTGACTTTC
TRBV4-1	once	TRBJ2-1	-	CASSQVWGGPAEQFF	TGCGCCAGCAGCCAAGTGTGGGGAGGACCGGCTGAGCAGTTCTTC
TRBV2	-	TRBJ2-1	TRBD2	CASSEVSRGYNEQFF	TGTGCCAGCAGTGAAGTTTCGCGGGGGTACAATGAGCAGTTCTTC
TRBV6-6	-	TRBJ1-2	-	CASSLDTNYGYTF	TGTGCCAGCAGTTTGGACACAAACTATGGCTACACCTTC
TRBV7-8	-	TRBJ2-7	TRBD2	CASSHQAVAGGTSYEQYF	TGTGCCAGCAGCCATCAAGCGGTAGCGGGAGGGACCTCCTACGAGCAGTACTTC
TRBV6-1	-	TRBJ1-2	TRBD1	CASRGGQAAGGYTF	TGTGCCAGCAGAGGGGGACAGGCGGCGGGGGGCTACACCTTC
TRBV19	-	TRBJ1-1	-	CASSRNTEAFF	TGTGCCAGTAGTCGGAACACTGAAGCTTTCTTT
TRBV10-1	-	TRBJ2-3	TRBD2	CASSERARPSGGDTQYF	TGCGCCAGCAGTGAAAGGGCGCGTCCGTCGGGGGGAGATACGCAGTATTTT
TRBV10-3	-	TRBJ2-5	-	CATNPDSQETQYF	TGTGCCACCAACCCGGACAGCCAAGAGACCCAGTACTTC
TRBV2	-	TRBJ1-3	TRBD1	CASRGQGTGNTIYF	TGTGCCAGCAGGGGACAGGGGACTGGAAACACCATATATTTT
TRBV5-4	-	TRBJ2-1	TRBD2	CASSLKRASGRSGNEQFF	TGTGCCAGCAGCTTGAAAAGGGCTAGCGGCAGATCGGGCAATGAGCAGTTCTTC